This passage covers 3 T cell receptor beta chains from one sample sequenced in a study of T cells in Graves' hyperthyroidism and ophthalmopathy. The TCR beta CDR3 regions underwent amplification using RNA transcripts as the source. With the HTBI primer set, the TCR CDR3 went through a first round of RT-PCR. TCRdb fed the multiplex PCR reads into MiXCR, producing one record per CDR3 protein. The sample holds approximately 410,000 distinct CDR3 sequences, roughly 14% seen once. The specimen was blood. The source of these receptors is a man aged 18-30 years with Graves' ophthalmopathy.

There are many counts of this clonotype. The J gene is TRBJ1-1, the V gene TRBV5-1; a possible D gene is TRBD1 (5 bases). The germline CDR1 and CDR2 sequences are SGHRS and YFSETQ. Trimming shortened V by 5 bases and J by 1 base, and 12 bases separated the two germline ends. The CDR3 has 14 residues. The CDR3 sequence: CASRGGRPNTEAFF. The CDR3 DNA sequence: TGCGCCAGCAGGGGGGGACGCCCGAACACTGAAGCTTTCTTT.

There are a few counts of this clonotype. This chain connects TRBV7-6 to TRBJ2-3; 7 bases match TRBD1. Trimming cost V 1 base and J 2 bases; bases outside gene matches: 3. The length of the CDR3 is 15 residues. Germline values: CDR1 SGHVS, CDR2 FNYEAQ. For the CDR3, the DNA is TGTGCCAGCAGCTTAGGAGACAGGGCCACAGATACGCAGTATTTT. Residues: CASSLGDRATDTQYF.

This clonotype appeared many times. The rearrangement uses TRBV20-1 and TRBJ2-3; D ambiguous. This CDR3 is 15 amino acids long. Trimming took 0 bases from V and 2 from J, leaving 12 bases between them. Germline V gene sequence: CDR1 DFQATT, CDR2 SNEGSKA (reference sequence). CDR3 in amino acids: CSARDVLINTDTQYF. The CDR3 nucleotides read TGCAGTGCTAGAGATGTACTAATTAACACAGATACGCAGTATTTT.